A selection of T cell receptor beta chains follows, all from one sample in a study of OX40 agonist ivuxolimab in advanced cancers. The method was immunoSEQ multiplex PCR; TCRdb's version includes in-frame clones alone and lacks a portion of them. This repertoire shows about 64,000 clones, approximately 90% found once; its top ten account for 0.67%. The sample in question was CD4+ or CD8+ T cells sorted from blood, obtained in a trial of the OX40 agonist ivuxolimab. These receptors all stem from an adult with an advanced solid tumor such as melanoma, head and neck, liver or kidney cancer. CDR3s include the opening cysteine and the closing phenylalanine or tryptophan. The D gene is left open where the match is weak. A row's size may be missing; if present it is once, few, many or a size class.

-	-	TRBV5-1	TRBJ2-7	CASSLDRLYEQYF	TGCGCCAGCAGCTTAGATCGACTCTACGAGCAGTACTTC
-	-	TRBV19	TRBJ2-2	CASSITGDTGELFF	TGTGCCAGTAGTATTACGGGAGACACCGGGGAGCTGTTTTTT
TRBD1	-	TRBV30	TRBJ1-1	CAWSSGGYTEAFF	TGTGCCTGGAGTTCAGGGGGGTACACTGAAGCTTTCTTT
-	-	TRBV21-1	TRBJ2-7	CASRRSRREGAYEQYF	TGTGCCAGCAGGCGGTCCCGTAGGGAGGGGGCCTACGAGCAGTACTTC
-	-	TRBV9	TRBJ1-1	CASSVVPGDGTEAFF	TGTGCCAGCAGCGTAGTCCCTGGGGACGGAACTGAAGCTTTCTTT
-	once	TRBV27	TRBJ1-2	CASSFRANYGYTF	TGTGCCAGCAGTTTCCGAGCTAACTATGGCTACACCTTC
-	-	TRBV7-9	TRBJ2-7	CASSLESKQYF	TGTGCCAGCAGCTTAGAAAGTAAGCAGTACTTC
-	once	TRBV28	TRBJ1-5	CASSSHSGRQQPQHF	TGTGCCAGCAGCTCCCATTCGGGGAGACAGCAGCCCCAGCATTTT
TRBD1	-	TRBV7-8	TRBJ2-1	CASGATGTGVYNEQFF	TGTGCCAGCGGAGCAACCGGGACAGGGGTCTACAATGAGCAGTTCTTC
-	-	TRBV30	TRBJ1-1	CAWSHFTGNTEAFF	TGTGCCTGGAGTCACTTCACGGGGAACACTGAAGCTTTCTTT
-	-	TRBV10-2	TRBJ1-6	CASSESVQGLHSPLHF	TGCGCCAGCAGTGAGTCGGTACAGGGCCTCCATTCACCCCTCCACTTT
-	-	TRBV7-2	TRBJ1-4	CASSLGGSNEKLFF	TGTGCCAGCAGCTTGGGCGGTTCTAATGAAAAACTGTTTTTT
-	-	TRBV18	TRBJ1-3	CASSPPNSGNTIYF	TGTGCCAGCTCACCACCGAACTCTGGAAACACCATATATTTT
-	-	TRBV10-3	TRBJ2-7	CAISDGPPSTYEQYF	TGTGCCATCAGTGATGGACCCCCGAGCACCTACGAGCAGTACTTC
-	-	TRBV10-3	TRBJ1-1	CAISETVGTEAFF	TGTGCCATCAGTGAGACGGTCGGGACTGAAGCTTTCTTT
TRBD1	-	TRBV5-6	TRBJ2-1	CASTTGMTGLWDNEQFF	TGTGCCAGCACCACCGGAATGACAGGGCTTTGGGACAATGAGCAGTTCTTC
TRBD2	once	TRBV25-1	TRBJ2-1	CASSEAGERYNEQFF	TGTGCCAGCAGTGAGGCGGGAGAGCGATACAATGAGCAGTTCTTC
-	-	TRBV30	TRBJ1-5	CAWSTVEGQPQHF	TGTGCCTGGAGTACGGTTGAAGGGCAGCCCCAGCATTTT
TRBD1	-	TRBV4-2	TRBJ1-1	CASSQGGDRGEAFF	TGTGCCAGCAGCCAAGGTGGGGACAGGGGTGAAGCTTTCTTT
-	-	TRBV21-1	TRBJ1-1	CASSITGQGRGTEAFF	TGTGCCAGCAGCATTACGGGACAAGGACGGGGCACTGAAGCTTTCTTT
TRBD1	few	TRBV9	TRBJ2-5	CASSGQGGIGETQYF	TGTGCCAGCAGTGGACAGGGGGGTATAGGAGAGACCCAGTACTTC
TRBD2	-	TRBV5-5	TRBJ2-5	CASSLAGVGETQYF	TGTGCCAGCAGCCTAGCGGGAGTGGGAGAGACCCAGTACTTC
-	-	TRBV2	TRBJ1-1	CASSFFRGNTEAFF	TGTGCCAGCAGTTTTTTCAGGGGGAACACTGAAGCTTTCTTT
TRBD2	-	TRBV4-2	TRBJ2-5	CASSQGLLAGLQETQYF	TGTGCCAGCAGCCAAGGTTTGCTAGCGGGGCTCCAAGAGACCCAGTACTTC
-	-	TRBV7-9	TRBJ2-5	CASRKESLVETQYF	TGTGCCAGCAGAAAAGAATCCCTAGTAGAAACCCAGTACTTC
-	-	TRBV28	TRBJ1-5	CASSVPGLQPQHF	TGTGCCAGCAGTGTACCAGGGCTCCAGCCCCAGCATTTT
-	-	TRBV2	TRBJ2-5	CASSQMAGSETQYF	TGTGCCAGCAGCCAAATGGCGGGATCAGAGACCCAGTACTTC
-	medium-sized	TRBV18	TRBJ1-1	CASSTNGNTEAFF	TGTGCCAGCTCAACCAACGGGAACACTGAAGCTTTCTTT
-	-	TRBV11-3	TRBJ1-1	CASSLVPDTEAFF	TGTGCCAGCAGCTTAGTGCCAGACACTGAAGCTTTCTTT
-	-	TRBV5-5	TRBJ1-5	CASSLWEGSNQPQHF	TGTGCCAGCAGCTTGTGGGAGGGAAGCAATCAGCCCCAGCATTTT
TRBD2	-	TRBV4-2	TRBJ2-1	CASSQELTRGLAGSYNEQFF	TGTGCCAGCAGCCAAGAGCTGACCCGAGGACTAGCGGGGTCCTACAATGAGCAGTTCTTC
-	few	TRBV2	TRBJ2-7	CASNLGGSLHEQYF	TGTGCCAGCAATTTAGGAGGTTCTCTCCACGAGCAGTACTTC